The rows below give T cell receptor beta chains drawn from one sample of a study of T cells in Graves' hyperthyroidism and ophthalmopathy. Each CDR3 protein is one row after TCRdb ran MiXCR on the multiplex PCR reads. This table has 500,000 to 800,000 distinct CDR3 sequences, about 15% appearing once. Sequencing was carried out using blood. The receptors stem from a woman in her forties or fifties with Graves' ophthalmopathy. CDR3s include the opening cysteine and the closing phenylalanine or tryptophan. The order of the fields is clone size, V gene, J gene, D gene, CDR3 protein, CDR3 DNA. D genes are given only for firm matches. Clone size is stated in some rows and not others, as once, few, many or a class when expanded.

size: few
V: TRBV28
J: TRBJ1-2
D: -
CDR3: CASTRNGGVLYGYTF
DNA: TGTGCCAGCACCCGAAATGGGGGGGTACTATATGGCTACACCTTC

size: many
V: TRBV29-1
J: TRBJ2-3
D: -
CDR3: CSVEDRGGSTDTQYF
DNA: TGCAGCGTTGAAGATCGGGGCGGCAGCACAGATACGCAGTATTTT

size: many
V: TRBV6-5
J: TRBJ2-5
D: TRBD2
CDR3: CASSYTWLAGGPWKETQYF
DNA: TGTGCCAGCAGTTACACTTGGCTAGCGGGAGGGCCCTGGAAAGAGACCCAGTACTTC

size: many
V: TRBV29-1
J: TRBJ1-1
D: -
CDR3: CSVAPATEAFF
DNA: TGCAGCGTTGCCCCGGCCACTGAAGCTTTCTTT

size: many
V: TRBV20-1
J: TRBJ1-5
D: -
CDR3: CSARSGVEGNQPQHF
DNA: TGCAGTGCTAGATCAGGGGTTGAGGGCAATCAGCCCCAGCATTTT

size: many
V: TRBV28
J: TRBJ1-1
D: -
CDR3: CASSGGTVNTEAFF
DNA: TGTGCCAGCAGTGGGGGGACGGTGAACACTGAAGCTTTCTTT

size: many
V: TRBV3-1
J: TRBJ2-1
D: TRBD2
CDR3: CASRHRTSGTPQEQFF
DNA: TGTGCCAGCAGGCACAGGACTAGCGGGACACCTCAGGAGCAGTTCTTC

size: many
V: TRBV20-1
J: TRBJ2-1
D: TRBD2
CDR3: CSAPYSGLAGPYNEQFF
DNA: TGCAGTGCTCCTTACTCGGGACTAGCGGGCCCCTACAATGAGCAGTTCTTC

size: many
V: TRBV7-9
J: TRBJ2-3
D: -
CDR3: CASSFPAPSTDTQYF
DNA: TGTGCCAGCAGCTTCCCGGCTCCTAGCACAGATACGCAGTATTTT

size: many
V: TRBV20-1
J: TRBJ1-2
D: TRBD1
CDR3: CSARDRESGYTF
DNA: TGCAGTGCTAGGGACAGGGAAAGTGGCTACACCTTC

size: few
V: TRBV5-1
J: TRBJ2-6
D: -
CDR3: CASSMDISSGANVLTF
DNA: TGCGCCAGCAGCATGGACATTTCCTCTGGGGCCAACGTCCTGACTTTC

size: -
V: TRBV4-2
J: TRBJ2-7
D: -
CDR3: CASSQWVGQSYEQYF
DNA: TGTGCCAGCAGCCAATGGGTCGGGCAATCCTACGAGCAGTACTTC

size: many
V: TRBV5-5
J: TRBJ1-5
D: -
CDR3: CASSDGGEAGQPQHF
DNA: TGTGCCAGCAGCGACGGGGGGGAAGCGGGGCAGCCCCAGCATTTT

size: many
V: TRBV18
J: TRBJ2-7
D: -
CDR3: CASSPRGDEQYF
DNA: TGTGCCAGCTCACCAAGGGGAGACGAGCAGTACTTC

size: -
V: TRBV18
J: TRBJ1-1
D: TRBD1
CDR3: CASSLTGQGAGTEAFF
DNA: TGTGCCAGCTCACTTACGGGACAGGGGGCCGGCACTGAAGCTTTCTTT

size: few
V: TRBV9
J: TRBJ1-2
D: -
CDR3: CASSARDGLDYGYTF
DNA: TGTGCCAGCAGCGCGCGGGACGGATTGGACTATGGCTACACCTTC

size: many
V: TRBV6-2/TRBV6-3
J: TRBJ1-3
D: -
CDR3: CASSYSTPTGDTIYF
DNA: TGTGCCAGCAGTTACTCGACCCCGACGGGGGACACCATATATTTT

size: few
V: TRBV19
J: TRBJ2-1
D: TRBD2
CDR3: CASSMRESSYNEQFF
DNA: TGTGCCAGTAGTATGCGGGAGTCGTCCTACAATGAGCAGTTCTTC

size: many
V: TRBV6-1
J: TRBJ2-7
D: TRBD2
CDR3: CASSERGAYEQYF
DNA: TGTGCCAGCAGTGAGCGGGGGGCATACGAGCAGTACTTC

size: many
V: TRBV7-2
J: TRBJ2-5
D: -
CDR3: CASSWRGLAVGETQYF
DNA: TGTGCCAGCAGCTGGAGGGGTCTCGCTGTGGGTGAGACCCAGTACTTC

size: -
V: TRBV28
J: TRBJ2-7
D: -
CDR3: CASSLFGSTYEQYF
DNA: TGTGCCAGCAGTTTATTCGGCAGCACCTACGAGCAGTACTTC

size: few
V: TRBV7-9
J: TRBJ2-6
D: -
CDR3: CAKSGSGANVLTF
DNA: TGTGCCAAATCAGGGTCTGGGGCCAACGTCCTGACTTTC

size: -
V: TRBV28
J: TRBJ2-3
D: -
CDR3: CASTNVGTQYF
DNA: TGTGCCAGCACCAACGTTGGTACGCAGTATTTT

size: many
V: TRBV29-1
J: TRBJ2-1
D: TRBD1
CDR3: CSVVPRQGAPYNEQFF
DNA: TGCAGCGTTGTTCCCAGACAGGGGGCACCCTACAATGAGCAGTTCTTC

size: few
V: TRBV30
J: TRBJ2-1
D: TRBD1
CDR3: CAWSAGQGYNEQFF
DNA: TGTGCCTGGAGTGCTGGACAGGGATACAATGAGCAGTTCTTC

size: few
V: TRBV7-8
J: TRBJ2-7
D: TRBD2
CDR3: CASSLMTSGGSYEQYF
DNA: TGTGCCAGCAGCTTAATGACTAGCGGGGGCTCCTACGAGCAGTACTTC

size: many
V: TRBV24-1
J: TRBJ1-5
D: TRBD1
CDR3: CATSAGQGPQPQHF
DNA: TGTGCCACCAGTGCGGGACAGGGCCCTCAGCCCCAGCATTTT

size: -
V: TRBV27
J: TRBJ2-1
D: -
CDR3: CASSEGRQQFF
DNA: TGTGCCAGCAGTGAGGGCAGGCAGCAGTTCTTC

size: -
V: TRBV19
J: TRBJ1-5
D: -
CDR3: CASSNSWISNQPQHF
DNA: TGTGCCAGTAGTAACAGTTGGATTAGCAATCAGCCCCAGCATTTT

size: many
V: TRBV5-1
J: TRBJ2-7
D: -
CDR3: CASSLGTGWSYEQYF
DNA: TGCGCCAGCAGCTTGGGTACAGGGTGGTCCTACGAGCAGTACTTC

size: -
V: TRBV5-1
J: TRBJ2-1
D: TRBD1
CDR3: CASRHGTGPQYNEQFF
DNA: TGCGCCAGCAGACACGGGACAGGCCCCCAATACAATGAGCAGTTCTTC

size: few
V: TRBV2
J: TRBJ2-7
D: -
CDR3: CASSAPSRRVRMGEQYF
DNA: TGTGCCAGCAGTGCTCCTAGCAGGAGGGTCCGAATGGGGGAGCAGTACTTC

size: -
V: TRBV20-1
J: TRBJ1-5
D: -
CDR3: CSAKPSGNNGNQPQHF
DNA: TGCAGTGCTAAACCTTCAGGGAATAACGGCAATCAGCCCCAGCATTTT

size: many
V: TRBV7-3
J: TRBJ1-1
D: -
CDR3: CASSLMALESPPNTEAFF
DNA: TGTGCCAGCAGCTTAATGGCTTTGGAGTCACCTCCGAACACTGAAGCTTTCTTT

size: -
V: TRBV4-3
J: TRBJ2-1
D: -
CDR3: CASSQGIYNEQFF
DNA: TGCGCCAGCAGCCAAGGCATATACAATGAGCAGTTCTTC

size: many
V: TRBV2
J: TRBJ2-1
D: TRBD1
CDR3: CASSEARGSSNEQFF
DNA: TGTGCCAGCAGTGAAGCCAGGGGGTCCTCCAATGAGCAGTTCTTC

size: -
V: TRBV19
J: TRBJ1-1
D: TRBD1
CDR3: CASSIGQGLTEAFF
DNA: TGTGCCAGTAGTATAGGACAGGGGCTGACTGAAGCTTTCTTT

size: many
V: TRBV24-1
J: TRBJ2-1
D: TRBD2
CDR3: CATSDLQTSGLSYNEQFF
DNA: TGTGCCACCAGTGATTTGCAGACTAGCGGGCTTAGTTACAATGAGCAGTTCTTC

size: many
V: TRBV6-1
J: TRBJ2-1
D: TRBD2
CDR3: CASRGTSHNEQFF
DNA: TGTGCCAGCAGGGGGACTAGCCACAATGAGCAGTTCTTC

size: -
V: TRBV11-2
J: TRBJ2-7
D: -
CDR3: CASSFGRGGVYDEQYF
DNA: TGTGCCAGCAGCTTCGGCAGGGGGGGAGTCTACGACGAGCAGTACTTC

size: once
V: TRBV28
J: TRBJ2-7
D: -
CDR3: CASRILGGTNHEQYF
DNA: TGTGCCAGCAGGATCCTAGGAGGGACGAACCACGAGCAGTACTTC

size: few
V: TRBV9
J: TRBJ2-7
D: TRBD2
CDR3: CASSVRGLARDEQYF
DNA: TGTGCCAGCAGCGTAAGGGGACTAGCGAGGGACGAGCAGTACTTC

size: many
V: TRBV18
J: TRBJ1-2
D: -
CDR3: CASSPSGVDYGYTF
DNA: TGTGCCAGCTCACCATCAGGGGTCGACTATGGCTACACCTTC

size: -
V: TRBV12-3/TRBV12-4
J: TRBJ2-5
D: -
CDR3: CASSLVLALTFQETQYF
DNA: TGTGCCAGCAGTTTAGTTTTAGCGCTAACCTTCCAAGAGACCCAGTACTTC

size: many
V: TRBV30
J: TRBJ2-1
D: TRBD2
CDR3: CAWRGTSGSYNEQFF
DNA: TGTGCCTGGAGGGGGACTAGCGGGAGTTACAATGAGCAGTTCTTC

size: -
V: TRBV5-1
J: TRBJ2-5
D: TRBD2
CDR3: CASSPGTSVEETQYF
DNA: TGCGCCAGCAGCCCGGGTACTAGCGTAGAAGAGACCCAGTACTTC

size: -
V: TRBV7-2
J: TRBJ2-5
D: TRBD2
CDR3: CASSLRTSGYPQETQYF
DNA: TGTGCCAGCAGCCTAAGGACTAGCGGGTATCCCCAAGAGACCCAGTACTTC

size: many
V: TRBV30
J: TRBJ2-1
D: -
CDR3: CASAGLVYNEQFF
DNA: TGTGCCTCCGCGGGACTGGTCTACAATGAGCAGTTCTTC

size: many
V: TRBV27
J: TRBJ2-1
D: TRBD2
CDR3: CATIGLAGTHNYNEQFF
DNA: TGTGCCACTATTGGACTAGCGGGGACCCACAATTACAATGAGCAGTTCTTC

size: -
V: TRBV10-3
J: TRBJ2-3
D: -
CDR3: CAIRADTSTDTQYF
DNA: TGTGCCATCAGGGCAGACACTAGCACAGATACGCAGTATTTT

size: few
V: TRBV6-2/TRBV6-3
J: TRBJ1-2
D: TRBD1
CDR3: CASSYVGQNGYTF
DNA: TGTGCCAGCAGTTACGTGGGACAGAATGGCTACACCTTC

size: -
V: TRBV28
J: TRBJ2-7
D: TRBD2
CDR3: CASSSVGLAGGPGEQYF
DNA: TGTGCCAGCAGTTCAGTGGGACTAGCGGGAGGGCCGGGCGAGCAGTACTTC

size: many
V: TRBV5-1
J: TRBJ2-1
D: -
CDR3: CASSLRGASSYNEQFF
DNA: TGCGCCAGCAGCCTGAGGGGGGCCAGCTCCTACAATGAGCAGTTCTTC

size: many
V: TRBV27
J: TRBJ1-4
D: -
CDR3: CASQRTATNEKLFF
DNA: TGTGCCAGCCAGAGGACAGCAACTAATGAAAAACTGTTTTTT

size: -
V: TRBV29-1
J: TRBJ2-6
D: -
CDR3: CSARIEAGANVLTF
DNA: TGCAGCGCACGAATTGAAGCTGGGGCCAACGTCCTGACTTTC

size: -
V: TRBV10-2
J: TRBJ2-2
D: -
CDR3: CASQDTLTVTNTGELFF
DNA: TGCGCCAGTCAGGATACCTTGACAGTGACGAACACCGGGGAGCTGTTTTTT

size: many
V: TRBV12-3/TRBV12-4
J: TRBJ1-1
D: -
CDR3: CASKYRRTEAFF
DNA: TGTGCCAGCAAATATCGGAGGACTGAAGCTTTCTTT

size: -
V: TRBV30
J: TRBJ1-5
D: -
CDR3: CAWARENNQPQHF
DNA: TGTGCCTGGGCGAGGGAGAACAATCAGCCCCAGCATTTT

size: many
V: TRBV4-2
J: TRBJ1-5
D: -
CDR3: CASSQGLSPARHSNQPQHF
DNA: TGTGCCAGCAGCCAAGGTCTCAGTCCAGCCCGTCATAGCAATCAGCCCCAGCATTTT

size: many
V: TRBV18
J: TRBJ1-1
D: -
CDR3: CASAERNTEAFF
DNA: TGTGCCAGCGCAGAACGGAACACTGAAGCTTTCTTT